The present T cell receptor beta chain was sequenced within a study of tumor and adjacent non-tumor tissue in lung cancer. About the study: Samples averaged around 4 million productive TCRbeta reads each. Study-wide points: TCR diversity was significantly greater in tumor than normal lung tissue. Shorter survival was associated with higher TCR diversity in tumors. In normal lung, the top 100 clones were significantly more dominant than in tumor.

Regarding this clonotype: What it binds is unknown.

Germline-derived CDR1 and CDR2 are MNHNS and SASEGT. V shed 10 bases and J 9 bases; nucleotides not matched to a gene: 7. The CDR3 sequence is 13 residues long. No cell sorting was done before RNA was extracted from the tissue. This non-tumor lung sample came from over 3 cm beyond the tumor edge. The library came from three nested PCR rounds adapted from ARM-PCR protocols. MiXCR, applied by TCRdb to the multiplex PCR reads, yields one record per CDR3 protein. The data hold 80,000 or so distinct CDR3 sequences, with roughly 80% observed a single time. Source material: distant non-tumor lung tissue. This TCR came from a man aged 55 to 69 with non-small cell lung cancer. The V call is TRBV6-1, the J call TRBJ2-7; 15 positions agree with TRBD2. The DNA of the CDR3 is TGTGCCATACGGACTAGCGGGGGGGTAGCGCAGTACTTC. Its protein is CAIRTSGGVAQYF.